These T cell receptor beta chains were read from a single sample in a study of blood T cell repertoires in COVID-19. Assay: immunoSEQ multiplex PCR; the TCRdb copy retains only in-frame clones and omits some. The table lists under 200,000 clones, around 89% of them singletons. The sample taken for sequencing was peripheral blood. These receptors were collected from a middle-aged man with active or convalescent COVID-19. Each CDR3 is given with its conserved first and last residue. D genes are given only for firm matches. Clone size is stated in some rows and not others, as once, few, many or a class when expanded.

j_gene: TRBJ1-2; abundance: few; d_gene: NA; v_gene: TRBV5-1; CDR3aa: CASSPLRQDISGYTF; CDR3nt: TGCGCCAGCAGCCCCCTACGCCAGGATATCAGCGGCTACACCTTC
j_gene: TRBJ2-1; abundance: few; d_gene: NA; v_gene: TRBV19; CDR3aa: CASSMGPWQGNEQFF; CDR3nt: TGTGCCAGTAGTATGGGGCCCTGGCAGGGCAATGAGCAGTTCTTC
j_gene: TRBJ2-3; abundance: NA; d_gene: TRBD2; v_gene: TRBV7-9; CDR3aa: CASSQGLAGFTDTQYF; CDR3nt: TGTGCCAGCAGCCAGGGACTAGCGGGATTCACAGATACGCAGTATTTT
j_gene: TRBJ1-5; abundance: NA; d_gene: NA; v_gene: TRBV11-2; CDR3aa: CASSLEGRQPQHF; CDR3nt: TGTGCCAGCAGCTTGGAGGGGAGGCAGCCCCAGCATTTT
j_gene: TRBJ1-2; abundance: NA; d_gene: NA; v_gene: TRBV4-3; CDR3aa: CASSQELTVVGEANYGYTF; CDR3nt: TGCGCCAGCAGCCAAGAATTGACGGTTGTCGGGGAAGCTAACTATGGCTACACCTTC
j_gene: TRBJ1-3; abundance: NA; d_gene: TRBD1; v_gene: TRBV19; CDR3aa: CASSMTGAGNTIYF; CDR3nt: TGTGCCAGTAGTATGACAGGGGCTGGAAACACCATATATTTT
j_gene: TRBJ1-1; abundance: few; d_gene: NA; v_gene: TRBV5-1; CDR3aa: CASSLLGNTEAFF; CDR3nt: TGCGCCAGCAGCTTGTTGGGCAACACTGAAGCTTTCTTT
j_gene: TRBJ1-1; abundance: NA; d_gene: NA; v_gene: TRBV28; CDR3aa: CASSSYHETAENTEAFF; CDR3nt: TGTGCCAGCAGTTCCTACCATGAGACAGCAGAGAACACTGAAGCTTTCTTT
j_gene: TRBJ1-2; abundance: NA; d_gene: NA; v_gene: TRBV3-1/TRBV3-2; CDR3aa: CASSRDIAGGYTF; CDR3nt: TGTGCCAGCAGCCGGGACATAGCCGGAGGCTACACCTTC
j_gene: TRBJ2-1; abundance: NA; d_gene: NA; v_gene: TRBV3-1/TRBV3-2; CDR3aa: CASSQGTGTQLNEQFF; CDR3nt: TGTGCCAGCAGCCAAGGTACCGGGACACAACTCAATGAGCAGTTCTTC
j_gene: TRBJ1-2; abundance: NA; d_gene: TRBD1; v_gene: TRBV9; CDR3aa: CASSGDRAYGYTF; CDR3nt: TGTGCCAGCAGCGGGGACAGGGCGTATGGCTACACCTTC
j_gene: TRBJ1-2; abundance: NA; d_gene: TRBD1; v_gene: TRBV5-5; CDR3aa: CASSWTGGSRGYTF; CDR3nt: TGTGCCAGCAGCTGGACAGGCGGTTCACGCGGCTACACCTTC
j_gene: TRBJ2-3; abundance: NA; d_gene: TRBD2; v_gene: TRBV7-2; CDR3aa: CASSLGAGARADTQYF; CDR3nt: TGTGCCAGCAGCTTAGGAGCGGGGGCCCGGGCAGATACGCAGTATTTT
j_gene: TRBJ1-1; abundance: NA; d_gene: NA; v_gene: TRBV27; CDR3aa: CASSPQGVNTEAFF; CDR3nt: TGTGCCAGCAGCCCACAGGGAGTGAACACTGAAGCTTTCTTT
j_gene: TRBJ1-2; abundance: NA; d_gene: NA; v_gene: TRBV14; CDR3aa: CASSPTRGYGYTF; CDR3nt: TGTGCCAGCAGCCCCACCCGGGGGTATGGCTACACCTTC
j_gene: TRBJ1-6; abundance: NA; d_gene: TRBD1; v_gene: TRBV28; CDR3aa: CASSLIDRDYSPLHF; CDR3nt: TGTGCCAGCAGTTTAATTGACAGGGACTATTCACCCCTCCACTTT
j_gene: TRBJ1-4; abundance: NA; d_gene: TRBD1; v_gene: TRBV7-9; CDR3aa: CASSVGQGATNEKLFF; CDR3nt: TGTGCCAGCAGCGTCGGACAGGGGGCGACTAATGAAAAACTGTTTTTT
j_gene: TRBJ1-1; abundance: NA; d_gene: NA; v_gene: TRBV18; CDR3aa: CASSPESKNTEAFF; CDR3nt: TGTGCCAGCTCACCAGAGTCCAAAAACACTGAAGCTTTCTTT
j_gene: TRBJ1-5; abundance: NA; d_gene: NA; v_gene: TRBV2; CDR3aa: CASMYGGPQHF; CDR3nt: TGTGCCAGCATGTACGGGGGGCCCCAGCATTTT
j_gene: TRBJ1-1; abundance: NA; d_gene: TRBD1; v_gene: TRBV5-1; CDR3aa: CASSWGTGPMNTEAFF; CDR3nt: TGCGCCAGCAGCTGGGGGACAGGACCCATGAACACTGAAGCTTTCTTT
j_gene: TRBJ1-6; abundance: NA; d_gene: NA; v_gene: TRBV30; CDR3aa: CAWSEGRAPNSPLHF; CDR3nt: TGTGCCTGGAGTGAGGGGCGAGCCCCTAATTCACCCCTCCACTTT
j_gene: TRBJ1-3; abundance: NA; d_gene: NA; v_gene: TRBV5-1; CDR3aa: CASSSHSTVSGNTIYF; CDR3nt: TGCGCCAGCAGCTCACACTCGACAGTCTCTGGAAACACCATATATTTT
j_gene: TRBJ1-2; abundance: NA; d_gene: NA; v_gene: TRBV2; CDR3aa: CASSAPGGDGYTF; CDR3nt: TGTGCCAGCAGTGCCCCTGGAGGGGATGGCTACACCTTC
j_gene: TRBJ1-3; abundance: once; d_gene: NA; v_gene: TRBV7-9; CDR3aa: CASSHALDASGGGNTIYF; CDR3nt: TGTGCCAGCAGCCACGCCCTGGACGCCTCAGGAGGTGGAAACACCATATATTTT
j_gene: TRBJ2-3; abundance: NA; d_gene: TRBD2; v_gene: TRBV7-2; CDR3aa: CASSLDSAGSTDTQYF; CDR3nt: TGTGCCAGCAGCTTAGATTCAGCGGGAAGCACAGATACGCAGTATTTT
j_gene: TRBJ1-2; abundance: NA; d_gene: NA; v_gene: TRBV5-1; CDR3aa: CASSEGRSYGYTF; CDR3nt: TGCGCCAGCAGCGAGGGAAGAAGCTATGGCTACACCTTC
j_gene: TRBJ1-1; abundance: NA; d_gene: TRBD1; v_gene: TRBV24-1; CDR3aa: CATSDSDRDAEAFF; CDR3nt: TGTGCCACCAGTGACTCCGACAGGGATGCTGAAGCTTTCTTT
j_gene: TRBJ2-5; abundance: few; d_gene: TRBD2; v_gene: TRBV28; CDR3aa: CASSPITSGRGETQYF; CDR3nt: TGTGCCAGCAGTCCTATAACTAGCGGGAGAGGAGAGACCCAGTACTTC
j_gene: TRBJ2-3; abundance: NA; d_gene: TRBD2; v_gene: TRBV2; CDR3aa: CASRPTSGGTDTQYF; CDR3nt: TGTGCCAGCAGACCAACTAGCGGGGGTACAGATACGCAGTATTTT
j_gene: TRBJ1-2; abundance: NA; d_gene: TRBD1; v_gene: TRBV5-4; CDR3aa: CASSLRDRVFGGYTF; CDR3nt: TGTGCCAGCAGCTTAAGGGACAGGGTATTTGGTGGCTACACCTTC
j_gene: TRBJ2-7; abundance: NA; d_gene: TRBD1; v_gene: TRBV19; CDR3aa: CASTGQGVGGSYEQYF; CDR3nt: TGTGCCAGTACCGGACAGGGCGTGGGAGGCTCCTACGAGCAGTACTTC
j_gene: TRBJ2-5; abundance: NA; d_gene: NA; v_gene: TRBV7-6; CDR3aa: CASSLSVAGPPGETQYF; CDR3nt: TGTGCCAGCAGCTTATCGGTAGCCGGCCCCCCTGGGGAGACCCAGTACTTC
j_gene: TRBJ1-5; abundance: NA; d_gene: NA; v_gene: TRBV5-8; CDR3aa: CASSPNTNQPQHF; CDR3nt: TGTGCCAGCAGCCCCAATACAAATCAGCCCCAGCATTTT
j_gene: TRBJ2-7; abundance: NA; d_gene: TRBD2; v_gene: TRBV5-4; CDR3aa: CASSPRTSGGSYEQYF; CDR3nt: TGTGCCAGCAGCCCGAGGACTAGCGGGGGATCCTACGAGCAGTACTTC
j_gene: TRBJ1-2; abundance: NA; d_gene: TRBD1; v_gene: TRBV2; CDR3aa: CASHPGQGFYGYTF; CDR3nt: TGTGCCAGCCATCCGGGACAGGGTTTCTATGGCTACACCTTC
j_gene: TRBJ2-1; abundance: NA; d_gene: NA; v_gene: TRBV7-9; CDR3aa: CASSSAGKNEQFF; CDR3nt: TGTGCCAGCAGCTCGGCGGGGAAGAATGAGCAGTTCTTC
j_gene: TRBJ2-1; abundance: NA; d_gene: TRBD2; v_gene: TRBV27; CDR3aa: CASSWGTSGDNEQFF; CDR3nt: TGTGCCAGCAGTTGGGGGACTAGCGGGGACAATGAGCAGTTCTTC
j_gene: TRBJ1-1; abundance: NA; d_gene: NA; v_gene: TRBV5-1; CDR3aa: CASSLDGLMNTEAFF; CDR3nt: TGCGCCAGCAGCTTGGACGGTCTTATGAACACTGAAGCTTTCTTT
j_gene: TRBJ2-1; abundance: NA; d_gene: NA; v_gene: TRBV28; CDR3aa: CASSPRVLSEQFF; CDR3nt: TGTGCCAGCAGTCCACGCGTTTTGAGTGAGCAGTTCTTC
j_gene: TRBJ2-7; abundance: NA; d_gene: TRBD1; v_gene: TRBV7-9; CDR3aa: CASSLIDRGSYEQYF; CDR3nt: TGTGCCAGCAGCCTCATCGACAGGGGGAGCTACGAGCAGTACTTC
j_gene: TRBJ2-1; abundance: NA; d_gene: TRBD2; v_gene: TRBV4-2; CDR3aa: CASSHRKTGLAGFFYNEQFF; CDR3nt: TGTGCCAGCAGCCACCGAAAGACGGGACTAGCGGGTTTCTTCTACAATGAGCAGTTCTTC
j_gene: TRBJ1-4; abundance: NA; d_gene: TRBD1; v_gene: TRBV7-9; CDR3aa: CASSLGGTGNEKLFF; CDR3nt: TGTGCCAGCAGCTTAGGTGGGACAGGGAATGAAAAACTGTTTTTT
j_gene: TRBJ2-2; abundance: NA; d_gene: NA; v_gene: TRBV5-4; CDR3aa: CASSLERGTGELFF; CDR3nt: TGTGCCAGCAGCTTGGAACGGGGTACCGGGGAGCTGTTTTTT
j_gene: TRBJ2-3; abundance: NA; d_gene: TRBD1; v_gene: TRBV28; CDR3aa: CASSLSTGITDTQYF; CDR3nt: TGTGCCAGCAGTCTCTCGACAGGGATCACAGATACGCAGTATTTT
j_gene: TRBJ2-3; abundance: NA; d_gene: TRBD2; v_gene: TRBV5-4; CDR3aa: CASRPGGLQPGDTQYF; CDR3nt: TGTGCCAGCAGGCCGGGGGGACTCCAGCCGGGGGATACGCAGTATTTT
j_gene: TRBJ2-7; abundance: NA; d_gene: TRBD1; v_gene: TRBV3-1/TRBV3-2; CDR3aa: CASSQVPGTGTYEQYF; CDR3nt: TGTGCCAGCAGCCAAGTACCAGGGACAGGAACCTACGAGCAGTACTTC
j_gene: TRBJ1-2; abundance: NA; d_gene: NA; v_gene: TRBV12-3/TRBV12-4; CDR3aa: CASSLGSGYGYTF; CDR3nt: TGTGCCAGCAGTTTGGGGAGCGGCTATGGCTACACCTTC
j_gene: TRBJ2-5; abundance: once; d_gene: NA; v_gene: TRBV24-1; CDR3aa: CATSGNRVVETQYF; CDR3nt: TGTGCCACCAGTGGGAACAGGGTTGTGGAGACCCAGTACTTC
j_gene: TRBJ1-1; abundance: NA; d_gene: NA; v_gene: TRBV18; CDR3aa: CASSPRGAVNTEAFF; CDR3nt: TGTGCCAGCTCACCACGTGGGGCGGTGAACACTGAAGCTTTCTTT
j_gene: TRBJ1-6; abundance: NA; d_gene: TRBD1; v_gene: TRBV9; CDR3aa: CASSEGQGTASIHF; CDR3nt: TGTGCCAGCAGCGAGGGACAGGGGACCGCTTCTATCCACTTT
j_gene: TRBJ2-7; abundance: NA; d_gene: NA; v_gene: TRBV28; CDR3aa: CASSLAGSNHHEQYF; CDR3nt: TGTGCCAGCAGTTTAGCCGGGTCCAACCACCACGAGCAGTACTTC
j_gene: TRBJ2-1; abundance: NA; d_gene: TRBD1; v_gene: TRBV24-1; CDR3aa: CATSEGQGNEQFF; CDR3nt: TGTGCCACCAGTGAGGGACAGGGCAATGAGCAGTTCTTC
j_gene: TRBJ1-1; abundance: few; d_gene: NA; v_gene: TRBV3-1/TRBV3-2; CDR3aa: CASSQERTNTEAFF; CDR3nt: TGTGCCAGCAGCCAAGAGAGGACTAACACTGAAGCTTTCTTT